This TCR beta chain was retrieved from a study of T-cell reconstitution after alpha-beta-depleted transplantation in children. This clonotype was found many times. This CDR3 comprises 12 residues. Germline-derived CDR1 and CDR2 are DFQATT and SNEGSKA (reference sequence). Trimming took off 2 bases at V and 4 bases at J, with 6 bases between the two ends. Unique molecular identifiers were used in preparing the TCRbeta library. TCRdb re-analysed the PCR reads in MiXCR, keeping a single row per CDR3 protein. The repertoire has 150,000 to 200,000 distinct CDR3 sequences, around 7% of them found once; the top ten carry around 3%.

This clonotype originated in a human donor who donated a stem cell graft to a child with Wiskott-Aldrich syndrome. The genes are TRBV20-1 and TRBJ1-5; D call uncertain. Sequencing used PBMCs from the stem cell graft donor, obtained from the stem cell graft. The DNA for the CDR3 is TGCAGTGCTAGAATGGGTAATCAGCCCCAGCATTTT. Its protein is CSARMGNQPQHF.